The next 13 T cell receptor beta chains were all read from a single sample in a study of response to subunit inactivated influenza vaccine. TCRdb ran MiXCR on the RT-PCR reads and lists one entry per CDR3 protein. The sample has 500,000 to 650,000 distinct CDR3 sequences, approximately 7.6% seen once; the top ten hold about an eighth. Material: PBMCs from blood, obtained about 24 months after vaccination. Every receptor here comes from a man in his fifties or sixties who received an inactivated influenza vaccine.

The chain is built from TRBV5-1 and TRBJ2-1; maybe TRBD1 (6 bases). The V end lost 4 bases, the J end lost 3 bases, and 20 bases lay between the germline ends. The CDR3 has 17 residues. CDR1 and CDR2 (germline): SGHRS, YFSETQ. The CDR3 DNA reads TGCGCCAGCAGCCCCGGCGGGTGGACAGAAATCTACAATGAGCAGTTCTTC. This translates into CASSPGGWTEIYNEQFF. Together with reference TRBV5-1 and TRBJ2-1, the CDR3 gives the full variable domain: KAGVTQTPRYLIKTRGQQVTLSCSPISGHRSVSWYQQTPGQGLQFLFEYFSETQRNKGNFPGRFSGRQFSNSRSEMNVSTLELGDSALYLCASSPGGWTEIYNEQFFGPGTRLTVL.

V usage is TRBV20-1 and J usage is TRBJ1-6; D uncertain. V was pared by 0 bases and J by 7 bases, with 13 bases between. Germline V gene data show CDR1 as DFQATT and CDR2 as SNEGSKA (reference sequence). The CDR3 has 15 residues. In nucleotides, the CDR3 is TGCAGTGCTAGAGATGACGGGCCCCGCAATTCACCCCTCCACTTT. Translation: CSARDDGPRNSPLHF.

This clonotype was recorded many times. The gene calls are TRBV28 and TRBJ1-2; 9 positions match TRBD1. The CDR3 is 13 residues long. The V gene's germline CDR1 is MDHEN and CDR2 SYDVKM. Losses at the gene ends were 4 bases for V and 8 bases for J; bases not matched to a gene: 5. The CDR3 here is CASSSGQGGGYTF. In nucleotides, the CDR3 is TGTGCCAGCAGTTCGGGACAGGGCGGCGGCTACACCTTC.

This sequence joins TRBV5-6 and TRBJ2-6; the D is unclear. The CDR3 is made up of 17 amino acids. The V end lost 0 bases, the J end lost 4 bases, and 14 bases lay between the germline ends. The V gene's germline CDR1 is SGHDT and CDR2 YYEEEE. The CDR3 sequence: CASSLAKLGSGANVLTF. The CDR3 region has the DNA TGTGCCAGCAGCTTGGCCAAGTTGGGTTCCGGGGCCAACGTCCTGACTTTC.

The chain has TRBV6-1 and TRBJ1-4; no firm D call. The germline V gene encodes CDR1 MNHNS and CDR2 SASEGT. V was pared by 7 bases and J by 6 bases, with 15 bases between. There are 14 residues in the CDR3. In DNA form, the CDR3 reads TGTGCCAGCACCGCGAGGAGGATCGATGAAAAACTGTTTTTT. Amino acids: CASTARRIDEKLFF.

CDR3 in amino acids: CASSLAPDNEAFF. CDR3 DNA sequence: TGCGCCAGCAGCTTGGCGCCAGACAATGAAGCTTTCTTT. The chain has TRBV5-1 and TRBJ1-1; D gene ambiguous. The V gene's germline CDR1 is SGHRS and CDR2 YFSETQ. The CDR3 runs to 13 residues. Trimming cost V 0 bases and J 7 bases, with 10 bases left between them.

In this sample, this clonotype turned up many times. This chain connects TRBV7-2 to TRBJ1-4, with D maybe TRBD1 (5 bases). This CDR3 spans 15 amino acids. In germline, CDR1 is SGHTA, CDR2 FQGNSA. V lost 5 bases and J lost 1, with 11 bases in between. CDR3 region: CASSRGTITNEKLFF. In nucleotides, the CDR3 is TGTGCCAGCAGCCGCGGGACGATAACTAATGAAAAACTGTTTTTT.

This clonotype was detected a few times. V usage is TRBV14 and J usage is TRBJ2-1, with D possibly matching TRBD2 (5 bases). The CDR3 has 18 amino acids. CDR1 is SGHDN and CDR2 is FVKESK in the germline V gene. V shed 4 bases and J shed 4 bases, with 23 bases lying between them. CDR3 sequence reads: CASSLSSAGIGLYNEQFF. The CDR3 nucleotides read TGTGCCAGCAGCCTTAGTTCCGCCGGGATAGGCCTTTACAATGAGCAGTTCTTC.

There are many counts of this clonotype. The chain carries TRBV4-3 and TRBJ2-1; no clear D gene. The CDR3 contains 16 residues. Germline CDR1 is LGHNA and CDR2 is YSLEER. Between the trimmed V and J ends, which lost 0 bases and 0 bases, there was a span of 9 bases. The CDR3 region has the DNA TGCGCCAGCAGCCAAGAGCGGTGGAGCTCCTACAATGAGCAGTTCTTC. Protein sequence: CASSQERWSSYNEQFF.

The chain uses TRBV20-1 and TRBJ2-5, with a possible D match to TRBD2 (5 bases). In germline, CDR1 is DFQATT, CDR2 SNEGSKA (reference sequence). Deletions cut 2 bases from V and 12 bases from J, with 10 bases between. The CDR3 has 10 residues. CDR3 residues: CSARLAGEYF. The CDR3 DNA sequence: TGCAGTGCTAGACTAGCTGGGGAGTACTTC.

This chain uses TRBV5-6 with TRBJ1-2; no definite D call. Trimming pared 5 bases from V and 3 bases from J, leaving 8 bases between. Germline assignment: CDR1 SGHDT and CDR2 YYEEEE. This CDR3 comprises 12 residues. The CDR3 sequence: CASRRNDYGYTF. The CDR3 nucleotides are TGTGCCAGCAGACGGAATGACTATGGCTACACCTTC.

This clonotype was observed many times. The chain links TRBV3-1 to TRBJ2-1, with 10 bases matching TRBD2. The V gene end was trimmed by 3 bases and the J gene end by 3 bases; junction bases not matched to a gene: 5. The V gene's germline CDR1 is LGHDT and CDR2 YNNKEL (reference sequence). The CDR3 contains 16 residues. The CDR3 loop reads CASSQGLAGVYNEQFF. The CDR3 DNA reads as TGTGCCAGCAGCCAGGGGCTAGCGGGGGTCTACAATGAGCAGTTCTTC.

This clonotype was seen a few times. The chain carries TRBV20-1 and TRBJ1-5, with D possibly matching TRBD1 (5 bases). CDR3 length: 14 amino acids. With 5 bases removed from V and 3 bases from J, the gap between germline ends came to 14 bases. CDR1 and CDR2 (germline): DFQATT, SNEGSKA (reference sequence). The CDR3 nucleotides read TGCAGTGCTCAGCCGGGACGGGTCAATCAGCCCCAGCATTTT. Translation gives CSAQPGRVNQPQHF.